The subject of this entry is one T cell receptor (beta chain). CD4+CD127+ cells were sorted as the conventional CD4 T cells. The data derive from a study of B cell selection in AIRE deficiency. TCRdb's table, derived via immunoSEQ multiplex PCR, lists solely in-frame clones and lacks some. The profile shows around 19,000 clones, less than 98% of them singletons. Germline-derived CDR1 and CDR2 are LNHNV and YYDKDF (reference sequence). Trimming removed 3 bases from V and 1 base from J; junction bases left unmatched: 7. This CDR3 region has 17 residues. This receptor was obtained from a human donor with AIRE deficiency. Sequences were obtained from conventional CD4+ T cells sorted from PBMCs. The chain employs TRBV15 and TRBJ2-1, with 9 bases matching TRBD2. The CDR3 reads CATSRGSGSRSYNEQFF. CDR3 DNA: TGTGCCACCAGCAGGGGTAGCGGGAGTCGGTCCTACAATGAGCAGTTCTTC.